The 16 T cell receptor beta chains presented below share a single source sample, sequenced in a study of OX40 agonist ivuxolimab in advanced cancers. Repertoires were generated with immunoSEQ multiplex PCR, while TCRdb's copy carries only in-frame clones and drops some. The sample yields roughly 76,000 clones, 90% to 95% seen once. The material was CD4+ or CD8+ T cells sorted from blood, obtained in a trial of the OX40 agonist ivuxolimab. Every receptor here comes from an adult with an advanced solid tumor such as melanoma, head and neck, liver or kidney cancer.

The chain combines TRBV11-2 with TRBJ1-1; possibly TRBD1 for D (6 bases). This CDR3 is built from 14 residues. V dropped 1 base and J dropped 8 bases, with 14 bases sitting between them. Germline loops: CDR1 SGHAT, CDR2 FQNNGV. CDR3 in amino acids: CASSLGGAGTEAFF. The CDR3 DNA sequence: TGTGCCAGCAGCTTAGGAGGGGCCGGGACAGAAGCTTTCTTT.

This sequence joins TRBV5-1 and TRBJ1-3; D not resolved. The CDR3 is 17 residues long. Germline V gene sequence: CDR1 SGHRS, CDR2 YFSETQ. V lost 0 bases and J lost 3, with 16 bases in between. CDR3 in amino acids: CASSLVAMVGGGNTIYF. Written as DNA, the CDR3 is TGCGCCAGCAGCTTGGTTGCGATGGTGGGAGGTGGAAACACCATATATTTT.

The V call is TRBV28, the J call TRBJ2-7, with 7 bases lining up with TRBD1. J lost 6 bases, V lost 6 bases, and 5 bases had no gene match. Looked up from germline, CDR1 is MDHEN and CDR2 is SYDVKM. This CDR3 has 12 amino acids. The CDR3 spells CASRRNRGEQYF. The CDR3 DNA follows: TGTGCCAGCAGACGGAACAGGGGCGAGCAGTACTTC.

The V call is TRBV6-5, the J call TRBJ2-7; the D gene is possibly TRBD2 (5 bases). This CDR3 is 12 amino acids long. The germline CDR1 and CDR2 sequences are MNHEY and SVGAGI. The V and J ends lost 8 bases and 4 bases respectively, with 12 bases between them. The CDR3 loop reads CASGRGKYEQYF. The CDR3 DNA is TGTGCCAGCGGCCGGGGAAAATACGAGCAGTACTTC.

The gene calls are TRBV27 and TRBJ2-7; D is ambiguous. The CDR3 runs to 15 residues. Looked up from germline, CDR1 is MNHEY and CDR2 is SMNVEV (reference sequence). V lost 5 bases and J lost 2, with 16 bases in between. CDR3 protein: CASSLRRVSPYEQYF. DNA of the CDR3: TGTGCCAGCAGTCTGCGACGGGTCTCTCCCTACGAGCAGTACTTC.

The V call is TRBV6-5, the J call TRBJ1-1; D unresolved. V gave up 2 bases and J gave up 0 bases, with 7 bases separating them. This CDR3 contains 14 residues. Germline CDR1 reads MNHEY; CDR2 reads SVGAGI. The CDR3 protein is CASSYGGLNTEAFF. The CDR3 nucleotides read TGTGCCAGCAGTTACGGCGGTTTGAACACTGAAGCTTTCTTT.

The chain carries TRBV2 and TRBJ2-1; 12 bases line up with TRBD2. Germline CDR1 reads SNHLY; CDR2 reads FYNNEI. CDR3 length: 16 amino acids. Germline trimming cut 6 bases from V and 6 bases from J; bases unmatched to any gene: 9. This CDR3 is CASRGRLAGEGNEQFF. The CDR3, as DNA: TGTGCCAGCAGGGGAAGACTAGCGGGAGAGGGCAATGAGCAGTTCTTC.

V and J are TRBV28 and TRBJ2-2, with D perhaps matching TRBD1 or TRBD2 (6 bases each). This CDR3 is 14 amino acids long. Germline-derived CDR1 and CDR2 are MDHEN and SYDVKM. The V end lost 7 bases, the J end lost 4 bases, and 13 bases lay between the germline ends. CDR3 loop: CASKWGAGTGELFF. The CDR3 bases are TGTGCCAGCAAATGGGGGGCAGGCACCGGGGAGCTGTTTTTT. The full variable domain, its missing parts supplied by reference TRBV28 and TRBJ2-2, is DVKVTQSSRYLVKRTGEKVFLECVQDMDHENMFWYRQDPGLGLRLIYFSYDVKMKEKGDIPEGYSVSREKKERFSLILESASTNQTSMYLCASKWGAGTGELFFGEGSRLTVL.

The chain is built from TRBV30 and TRBJ2-1; 8 bases map to TRBD1. V lost 4 bases to trimming and J lost 10 bases; unmatched junction nucleotides: 12. This CDR3 has 14 amino acids. Germline V gene data show CDR1 as GTSNPN and CDR2 as SVGIG (reference sequence). The chain's CDR3 is CAWKAGGPPTEQFF. The CDR3 DNA reads as TGTGCCTGGAAAGCAGGGGGCCCCCCCACAGAGCAGTTCTTC.

The chain combines TRBV11-3 with TRBJ2-1; D is unclear. CDR3 length equals 15 residues. Per the germline V gene, CDR1 is SGHNT and CDR2 is YENEEA. The V and J ends lost 4 bases and 3 bases respectively, with 13 bases between them. CDR3 sequence reads: CASSSLPVDYNEQFF. The CDR3 nucleotides read TGTGCCAGCAGCTCCCTCCCAGTAGACTACAATGAGCAGTTCTTC.

The V gene is TRBV6-5, the J gene TRBJ1-3; D remains ambiguous. V lost 0 bases, J lost 9 bases, and 18 bases lay in between. This CDR3 region has 16 residues. Germline V gene lookup returns CDR1 MNHEY and CDR2 SVGAGI. CDR3 in amino acids: CASSYSGRPLVGTIYF. Here the CDR3 DNA reads TGTGCCAGCAGTTACTCGGGCAGACCTCTTGTGGGCACCATATATTTT.

The chain is built from TRBV28 and TRBJ1-1, with unresolved D. The CDR3 runs to 16 residues. The germline V gene encodes CDR1 MDHEN and CDR2 SYDVKM. Trimming left V 4 bases short and J 2 bases short, with 17 bases between. CDR3 nucleotides: TGTGCCAGCAGTTCCGGGTCCGCCTCCCTAAACACTGAAGCTTTCTTT. Residues: CASSSGSASLNTEAFF.

In nucleotides, the CDR3 is TGTGCCAGCAGCTTAGCGGGAGGGCCGGGCGAGCAGTACTTC. It yields the protein CASSLAGGPGEQYF. The rearrangement joins TRBV7-9 to TRBJ2-7, with 7 bases identical to TRBD2. With V trimmed by 0 bases and J by 6 bases, 5 bases remained unmatched. This CDR3 region has 14 residues. Germline V gene sequence: CDR1 SEHNR, CDR2 FQNEAQ (reference sequence).

The V gene is TRBV7-9, the J gene TRBJ2-7, with 11 bases aligning to TRBD2. Germline V lookup: CDR1 SEHNR, CDR2 FQNEAQ (reference sequence). CDR3 length: 15 amino acids. After removal of 7 bases from V and 5 bases from J, the junction contained 10 bases not matched to a gene. This CDR3 is CASTDLAGGAHEQYF. The CDR3 DNA follows: TGTGCCAGCACCGATCTAGCGGGAGGCGCCCACGAGCAGTACTTC.

The V and J genes are TRBV7-6 and TRBJ2-3, with TRBD2 matching over 9 bases. Germline V lookup: CDR1 SGHVS, CDR2 FNYEAQ. Trimming removed 1 base from V and 1 base from J; junction bases left unmatched: 3. CDR3 length equals 16 residues. The CDR3 reads CASSLEAGGGTDTQYF. The CDR3 DNA reads as TGTGCCAGCAGCTTAGAGGCGGGAGGGGGCACAGATACGCAGTATTTT.

V and J are TRBV6-1 and TRBJ1-6, with TRBD1 identical over 9 bases. V gave up 6 bases and J gave up 7 bases; unmatched junction bases: 4. CDR3 length equals 14 residues. Germline loops: CDR1 MNHNS, CDR2 SASEGT. This chain's CDR3 is CASRGTGRNSPLHF. CDR3 nucleotides: TGTGCCAGCAGGGGGACAGGGAGGAATTCACCCCTCCACTTT.